This T cell receptor (beta chain) was documented in a study of blood T cell repertoires in COVID-19. Overall study: Italy, Spain and the United States were the sources of the convalescent and acute COVID-19 samples.

Profiling relied on immunoSEQ multiplex PCR, and the TCRdb table lists in-frame clones only, not all of them. The data contain about 130,000 clones, 70% to 85% of them singletons. This CDR3 has 20 amino acids. The V end lost 2 bases, the J end lost 0 bases, and 23 bases lay between the germline ends. Germline CDR1 MNHNS, CDR2 SASEGT. The receptor comes from a woman in her fifties or sixties with acute or convalescent COVID-19. The chain recombines TRBV6-1 with TRBJ1-5; unclear D gene. Sequenced material: peripheral blood. This CDR3 is CASSERRSGSAGYSNQPQHF. The CDR3 DNA sequence: TGTGCCAGCAGTGAAAGACGGTCGGGTTCGGCGGGATATAGCAATCAGCCCCAGCATTTT.